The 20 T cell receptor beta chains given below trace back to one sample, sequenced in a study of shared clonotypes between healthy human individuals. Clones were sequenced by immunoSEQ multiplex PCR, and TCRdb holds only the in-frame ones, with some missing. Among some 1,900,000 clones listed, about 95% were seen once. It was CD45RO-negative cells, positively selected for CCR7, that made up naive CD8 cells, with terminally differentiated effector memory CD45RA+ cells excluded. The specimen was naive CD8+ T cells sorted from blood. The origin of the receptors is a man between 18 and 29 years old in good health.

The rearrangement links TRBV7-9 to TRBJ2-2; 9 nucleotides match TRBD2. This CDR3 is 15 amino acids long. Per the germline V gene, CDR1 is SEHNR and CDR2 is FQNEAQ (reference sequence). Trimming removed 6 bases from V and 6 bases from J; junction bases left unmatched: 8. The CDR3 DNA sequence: TGTGCCAGCAGTCAAGCGGGGGGTTCCTCCGGGGAGCTGTTTTTT. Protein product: CASSQAGGSSGELFF.

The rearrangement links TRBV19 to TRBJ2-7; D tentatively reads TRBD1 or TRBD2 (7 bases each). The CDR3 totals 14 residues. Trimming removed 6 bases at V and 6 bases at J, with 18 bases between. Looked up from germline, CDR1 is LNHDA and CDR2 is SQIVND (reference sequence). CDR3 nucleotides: TGTGCCAGTAGCCTTCTCCAGGGGGGGTCCGAGCAGTACTTC. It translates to CASSLLQGGSEQYF.

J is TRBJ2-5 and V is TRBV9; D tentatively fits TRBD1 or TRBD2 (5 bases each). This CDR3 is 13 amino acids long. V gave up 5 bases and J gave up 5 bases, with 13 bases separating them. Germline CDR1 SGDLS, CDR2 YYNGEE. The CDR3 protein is CASSPGPEETQYF. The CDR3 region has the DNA TGTGCCAGCAGTCCGGGGCCGGAGGAGACCCAGTACTTC.

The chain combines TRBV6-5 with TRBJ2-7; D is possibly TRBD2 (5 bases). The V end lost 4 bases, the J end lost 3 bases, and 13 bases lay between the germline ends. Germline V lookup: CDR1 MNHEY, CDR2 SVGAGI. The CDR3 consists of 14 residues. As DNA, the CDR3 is TGTGCCAGCAGTTCCACTAGGTCTATCTACGAGCAGTACTTC. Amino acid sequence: CASSSTRSIYEQYF.

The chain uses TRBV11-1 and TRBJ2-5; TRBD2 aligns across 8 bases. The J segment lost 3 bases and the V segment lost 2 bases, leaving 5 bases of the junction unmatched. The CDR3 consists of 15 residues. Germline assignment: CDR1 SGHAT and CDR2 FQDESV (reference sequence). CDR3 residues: CASSLHRGGKETQYF. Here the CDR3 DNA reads TGTGCCAGCAGCTTACATCGGGGGGGCAAAGAGACCCAGTACTTC.

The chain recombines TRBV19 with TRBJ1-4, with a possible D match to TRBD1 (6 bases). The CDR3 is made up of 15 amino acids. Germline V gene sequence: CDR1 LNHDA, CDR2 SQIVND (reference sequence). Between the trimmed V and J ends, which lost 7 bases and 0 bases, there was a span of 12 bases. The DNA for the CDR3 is TGTGCCAGTAAGAACAGGGACGCAACTAATGAAAAACTGTTTTTT. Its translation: CASKNRDATNEKLFF.

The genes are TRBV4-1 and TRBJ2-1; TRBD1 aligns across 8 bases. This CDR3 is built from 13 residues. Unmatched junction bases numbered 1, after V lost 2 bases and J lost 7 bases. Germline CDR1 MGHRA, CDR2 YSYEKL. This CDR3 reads CASSQQGANEQFF. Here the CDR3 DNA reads TGCGCCAGCAGCCAACAGGGGGCAAATGAGCAGTTCTTC.

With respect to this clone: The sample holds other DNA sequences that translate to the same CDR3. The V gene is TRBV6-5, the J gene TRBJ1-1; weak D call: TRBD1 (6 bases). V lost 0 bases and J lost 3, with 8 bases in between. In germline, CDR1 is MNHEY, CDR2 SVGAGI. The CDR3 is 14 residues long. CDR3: CASSYSGGHTEAFF. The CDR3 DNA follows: TGTGCCAGCAGTTACTCCGGGGGGCACACTGAAGCTTTCTTT.

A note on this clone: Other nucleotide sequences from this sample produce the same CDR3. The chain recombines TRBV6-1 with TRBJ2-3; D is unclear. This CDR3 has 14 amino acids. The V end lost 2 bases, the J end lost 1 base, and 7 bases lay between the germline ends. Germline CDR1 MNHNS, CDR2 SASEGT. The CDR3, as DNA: TGTGCCAGCAGTGAAAGGGTGGGCACAGATACGCAGTATTTT. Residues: CASSERVGTDTQYF.

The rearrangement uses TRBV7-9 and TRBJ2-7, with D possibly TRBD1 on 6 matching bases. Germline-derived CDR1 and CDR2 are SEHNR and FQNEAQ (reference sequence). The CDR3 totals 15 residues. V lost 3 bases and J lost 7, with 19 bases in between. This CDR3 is CASSLKQGALWEQYF. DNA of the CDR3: TGTGCCAGCAGCTTGAAACAGGGTGCTCTGTGGGAGCAGTACTTC.

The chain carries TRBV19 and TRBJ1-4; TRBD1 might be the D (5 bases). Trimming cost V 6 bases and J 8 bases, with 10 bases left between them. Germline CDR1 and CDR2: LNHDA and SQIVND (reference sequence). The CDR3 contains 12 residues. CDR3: CASRGREEKLFF. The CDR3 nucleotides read TGTGCCAGTAGAGGCAGGGAGGAAAAACTGTTTTTT.

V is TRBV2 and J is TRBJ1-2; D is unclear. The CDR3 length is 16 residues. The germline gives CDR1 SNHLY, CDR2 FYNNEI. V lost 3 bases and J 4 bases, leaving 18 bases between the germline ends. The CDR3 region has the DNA TGTGCCAGCAGTGAGTGGCAGTCCCAAGGTCTCTATGGCTACACCTTC. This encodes CASSEWQSQGLYGYTF.

The CDR3: CATPRDRVSANYGYTF. DNA of the CDR3: TGTGCCACCCCGCGGGACAGGGTCTCGGCTAACTATGGCTACACCTTC. The chain couples TRBV9 to TRBJ1-2; 9 bases map to TRBD1. V was clipped by 9 bases and J by 0 bases; unmatched bases: 12. This CDR3 comprises 16 residues. Germline CDR1 SGDLS, CDR2 YYNGEE.

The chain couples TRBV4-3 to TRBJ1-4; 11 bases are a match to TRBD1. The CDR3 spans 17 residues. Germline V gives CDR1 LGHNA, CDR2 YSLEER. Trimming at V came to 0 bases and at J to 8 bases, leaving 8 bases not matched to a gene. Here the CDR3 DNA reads TGCGCCAGCAGCCAAGAGTGGACAGGGGGCCCTAGGGAAAAACTGTTTTTT. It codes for CASSQEWTGGPREKLFF.

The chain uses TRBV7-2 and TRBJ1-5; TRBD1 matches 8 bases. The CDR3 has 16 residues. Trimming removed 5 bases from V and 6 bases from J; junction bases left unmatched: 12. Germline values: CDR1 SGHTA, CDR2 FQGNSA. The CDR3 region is CASSPTLTGVLQPQHF. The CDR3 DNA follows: TGTGCCAGCAGCCCTACTCTGACAGGGGTTCTTCAGCCCCAGCATTTT. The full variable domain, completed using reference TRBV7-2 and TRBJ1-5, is GAGVSQSPSNKVTEKGKDVELRCDPISGHTALYWYRQSLGQGLEFLIYFQGNSAPDKSGLPSDRFSAERTGGSVSTLTIQRTQQEDSAVYLCASSPTLTGVLQPQHFGDGTRLSIL.

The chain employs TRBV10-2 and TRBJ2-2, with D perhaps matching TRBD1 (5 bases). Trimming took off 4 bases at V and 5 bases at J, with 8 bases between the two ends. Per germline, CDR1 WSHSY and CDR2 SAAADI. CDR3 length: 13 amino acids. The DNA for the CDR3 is TGCGCCAGCAGTGTCCCAGGGACCGGGGAGCTGTTTTTT. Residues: CASSVPGTGELFF.

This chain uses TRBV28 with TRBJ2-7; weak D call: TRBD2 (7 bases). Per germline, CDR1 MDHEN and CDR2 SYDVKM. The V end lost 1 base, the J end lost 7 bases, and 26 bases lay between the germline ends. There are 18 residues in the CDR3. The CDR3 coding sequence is TGTGCCAGCAGTTTATCCCCCCCTCCAGGGGAGGGAGTCGGGGAGCAGTACTTC. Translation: CASSLSPPPGEGVGEQYF.

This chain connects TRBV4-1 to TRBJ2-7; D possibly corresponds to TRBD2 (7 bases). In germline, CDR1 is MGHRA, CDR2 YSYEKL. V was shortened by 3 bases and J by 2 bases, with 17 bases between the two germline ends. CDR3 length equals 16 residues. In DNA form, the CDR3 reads TGCGCCAGCAGCCACAACAGCGGGACAACGACCTACGAGCAGTACTTC. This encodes CASSHNSGTTTYEQYF.

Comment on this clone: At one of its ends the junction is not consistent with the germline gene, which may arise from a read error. The CDR3 DNA reads TGTGCCAGCAGTTACACGGGGGCGGCTGAGGCTTTCTTT. It translates to CASSYTGAAEAFF. This rearrangement joins TRBV6-5 to TRBJ1-1; tentatively, D is TRBD1 (6 bases). Germline lookup yields CDR1 MNHEY and CDR2 SVGAGI. The CDR3 consists of 13 residues.

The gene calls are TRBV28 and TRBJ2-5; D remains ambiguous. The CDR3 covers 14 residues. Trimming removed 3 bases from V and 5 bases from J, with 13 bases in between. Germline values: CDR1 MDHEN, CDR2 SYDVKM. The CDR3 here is CASSFAVTWETQYF. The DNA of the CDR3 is TGTGCCAGCAGTTTTGCGGTGACGTGGGAGACCCAGTACTTC.